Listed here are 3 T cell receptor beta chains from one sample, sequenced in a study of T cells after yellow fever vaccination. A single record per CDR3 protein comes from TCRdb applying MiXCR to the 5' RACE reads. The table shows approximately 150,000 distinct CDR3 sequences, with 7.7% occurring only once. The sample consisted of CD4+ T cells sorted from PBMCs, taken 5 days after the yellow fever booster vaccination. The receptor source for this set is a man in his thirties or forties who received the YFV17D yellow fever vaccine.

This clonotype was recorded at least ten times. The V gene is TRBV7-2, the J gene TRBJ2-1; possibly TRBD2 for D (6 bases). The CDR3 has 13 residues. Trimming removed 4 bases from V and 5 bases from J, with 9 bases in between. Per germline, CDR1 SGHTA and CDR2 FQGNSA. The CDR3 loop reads CASSSGLNNEQFF. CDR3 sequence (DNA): TGTGCCAGCAGCTCGGGACTCAACAATGAGCAGTTCTTC.

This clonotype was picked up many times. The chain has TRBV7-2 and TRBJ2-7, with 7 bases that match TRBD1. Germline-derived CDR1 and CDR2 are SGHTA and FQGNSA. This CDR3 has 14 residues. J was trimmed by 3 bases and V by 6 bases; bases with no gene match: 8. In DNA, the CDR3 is TGTGCCAGCAGTTTGCCTGGGACAGACTACGAGCAGTACTTC. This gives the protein CASSLPGTDYEQYF. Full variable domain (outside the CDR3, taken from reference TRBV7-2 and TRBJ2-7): GAGVSQSPSNKVTEKGKDVELRCDPISGHTALYWYRQSLGQGLEFLIYFQGNSAPDKSGLPSDRFSAERTGGSVSTLTIQRTQQEDSAVYLCASSLPGTDYEQYFGPGTRLTVT.

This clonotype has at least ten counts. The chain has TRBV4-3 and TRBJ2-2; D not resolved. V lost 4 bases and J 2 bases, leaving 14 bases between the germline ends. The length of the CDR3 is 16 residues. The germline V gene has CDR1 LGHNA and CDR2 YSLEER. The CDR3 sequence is CASSLLSERNTGELFF. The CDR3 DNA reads TGCGCCAGCAGCCTCCTTAGTGAACGCAACACCGGGGAGCTGTTTTTT.